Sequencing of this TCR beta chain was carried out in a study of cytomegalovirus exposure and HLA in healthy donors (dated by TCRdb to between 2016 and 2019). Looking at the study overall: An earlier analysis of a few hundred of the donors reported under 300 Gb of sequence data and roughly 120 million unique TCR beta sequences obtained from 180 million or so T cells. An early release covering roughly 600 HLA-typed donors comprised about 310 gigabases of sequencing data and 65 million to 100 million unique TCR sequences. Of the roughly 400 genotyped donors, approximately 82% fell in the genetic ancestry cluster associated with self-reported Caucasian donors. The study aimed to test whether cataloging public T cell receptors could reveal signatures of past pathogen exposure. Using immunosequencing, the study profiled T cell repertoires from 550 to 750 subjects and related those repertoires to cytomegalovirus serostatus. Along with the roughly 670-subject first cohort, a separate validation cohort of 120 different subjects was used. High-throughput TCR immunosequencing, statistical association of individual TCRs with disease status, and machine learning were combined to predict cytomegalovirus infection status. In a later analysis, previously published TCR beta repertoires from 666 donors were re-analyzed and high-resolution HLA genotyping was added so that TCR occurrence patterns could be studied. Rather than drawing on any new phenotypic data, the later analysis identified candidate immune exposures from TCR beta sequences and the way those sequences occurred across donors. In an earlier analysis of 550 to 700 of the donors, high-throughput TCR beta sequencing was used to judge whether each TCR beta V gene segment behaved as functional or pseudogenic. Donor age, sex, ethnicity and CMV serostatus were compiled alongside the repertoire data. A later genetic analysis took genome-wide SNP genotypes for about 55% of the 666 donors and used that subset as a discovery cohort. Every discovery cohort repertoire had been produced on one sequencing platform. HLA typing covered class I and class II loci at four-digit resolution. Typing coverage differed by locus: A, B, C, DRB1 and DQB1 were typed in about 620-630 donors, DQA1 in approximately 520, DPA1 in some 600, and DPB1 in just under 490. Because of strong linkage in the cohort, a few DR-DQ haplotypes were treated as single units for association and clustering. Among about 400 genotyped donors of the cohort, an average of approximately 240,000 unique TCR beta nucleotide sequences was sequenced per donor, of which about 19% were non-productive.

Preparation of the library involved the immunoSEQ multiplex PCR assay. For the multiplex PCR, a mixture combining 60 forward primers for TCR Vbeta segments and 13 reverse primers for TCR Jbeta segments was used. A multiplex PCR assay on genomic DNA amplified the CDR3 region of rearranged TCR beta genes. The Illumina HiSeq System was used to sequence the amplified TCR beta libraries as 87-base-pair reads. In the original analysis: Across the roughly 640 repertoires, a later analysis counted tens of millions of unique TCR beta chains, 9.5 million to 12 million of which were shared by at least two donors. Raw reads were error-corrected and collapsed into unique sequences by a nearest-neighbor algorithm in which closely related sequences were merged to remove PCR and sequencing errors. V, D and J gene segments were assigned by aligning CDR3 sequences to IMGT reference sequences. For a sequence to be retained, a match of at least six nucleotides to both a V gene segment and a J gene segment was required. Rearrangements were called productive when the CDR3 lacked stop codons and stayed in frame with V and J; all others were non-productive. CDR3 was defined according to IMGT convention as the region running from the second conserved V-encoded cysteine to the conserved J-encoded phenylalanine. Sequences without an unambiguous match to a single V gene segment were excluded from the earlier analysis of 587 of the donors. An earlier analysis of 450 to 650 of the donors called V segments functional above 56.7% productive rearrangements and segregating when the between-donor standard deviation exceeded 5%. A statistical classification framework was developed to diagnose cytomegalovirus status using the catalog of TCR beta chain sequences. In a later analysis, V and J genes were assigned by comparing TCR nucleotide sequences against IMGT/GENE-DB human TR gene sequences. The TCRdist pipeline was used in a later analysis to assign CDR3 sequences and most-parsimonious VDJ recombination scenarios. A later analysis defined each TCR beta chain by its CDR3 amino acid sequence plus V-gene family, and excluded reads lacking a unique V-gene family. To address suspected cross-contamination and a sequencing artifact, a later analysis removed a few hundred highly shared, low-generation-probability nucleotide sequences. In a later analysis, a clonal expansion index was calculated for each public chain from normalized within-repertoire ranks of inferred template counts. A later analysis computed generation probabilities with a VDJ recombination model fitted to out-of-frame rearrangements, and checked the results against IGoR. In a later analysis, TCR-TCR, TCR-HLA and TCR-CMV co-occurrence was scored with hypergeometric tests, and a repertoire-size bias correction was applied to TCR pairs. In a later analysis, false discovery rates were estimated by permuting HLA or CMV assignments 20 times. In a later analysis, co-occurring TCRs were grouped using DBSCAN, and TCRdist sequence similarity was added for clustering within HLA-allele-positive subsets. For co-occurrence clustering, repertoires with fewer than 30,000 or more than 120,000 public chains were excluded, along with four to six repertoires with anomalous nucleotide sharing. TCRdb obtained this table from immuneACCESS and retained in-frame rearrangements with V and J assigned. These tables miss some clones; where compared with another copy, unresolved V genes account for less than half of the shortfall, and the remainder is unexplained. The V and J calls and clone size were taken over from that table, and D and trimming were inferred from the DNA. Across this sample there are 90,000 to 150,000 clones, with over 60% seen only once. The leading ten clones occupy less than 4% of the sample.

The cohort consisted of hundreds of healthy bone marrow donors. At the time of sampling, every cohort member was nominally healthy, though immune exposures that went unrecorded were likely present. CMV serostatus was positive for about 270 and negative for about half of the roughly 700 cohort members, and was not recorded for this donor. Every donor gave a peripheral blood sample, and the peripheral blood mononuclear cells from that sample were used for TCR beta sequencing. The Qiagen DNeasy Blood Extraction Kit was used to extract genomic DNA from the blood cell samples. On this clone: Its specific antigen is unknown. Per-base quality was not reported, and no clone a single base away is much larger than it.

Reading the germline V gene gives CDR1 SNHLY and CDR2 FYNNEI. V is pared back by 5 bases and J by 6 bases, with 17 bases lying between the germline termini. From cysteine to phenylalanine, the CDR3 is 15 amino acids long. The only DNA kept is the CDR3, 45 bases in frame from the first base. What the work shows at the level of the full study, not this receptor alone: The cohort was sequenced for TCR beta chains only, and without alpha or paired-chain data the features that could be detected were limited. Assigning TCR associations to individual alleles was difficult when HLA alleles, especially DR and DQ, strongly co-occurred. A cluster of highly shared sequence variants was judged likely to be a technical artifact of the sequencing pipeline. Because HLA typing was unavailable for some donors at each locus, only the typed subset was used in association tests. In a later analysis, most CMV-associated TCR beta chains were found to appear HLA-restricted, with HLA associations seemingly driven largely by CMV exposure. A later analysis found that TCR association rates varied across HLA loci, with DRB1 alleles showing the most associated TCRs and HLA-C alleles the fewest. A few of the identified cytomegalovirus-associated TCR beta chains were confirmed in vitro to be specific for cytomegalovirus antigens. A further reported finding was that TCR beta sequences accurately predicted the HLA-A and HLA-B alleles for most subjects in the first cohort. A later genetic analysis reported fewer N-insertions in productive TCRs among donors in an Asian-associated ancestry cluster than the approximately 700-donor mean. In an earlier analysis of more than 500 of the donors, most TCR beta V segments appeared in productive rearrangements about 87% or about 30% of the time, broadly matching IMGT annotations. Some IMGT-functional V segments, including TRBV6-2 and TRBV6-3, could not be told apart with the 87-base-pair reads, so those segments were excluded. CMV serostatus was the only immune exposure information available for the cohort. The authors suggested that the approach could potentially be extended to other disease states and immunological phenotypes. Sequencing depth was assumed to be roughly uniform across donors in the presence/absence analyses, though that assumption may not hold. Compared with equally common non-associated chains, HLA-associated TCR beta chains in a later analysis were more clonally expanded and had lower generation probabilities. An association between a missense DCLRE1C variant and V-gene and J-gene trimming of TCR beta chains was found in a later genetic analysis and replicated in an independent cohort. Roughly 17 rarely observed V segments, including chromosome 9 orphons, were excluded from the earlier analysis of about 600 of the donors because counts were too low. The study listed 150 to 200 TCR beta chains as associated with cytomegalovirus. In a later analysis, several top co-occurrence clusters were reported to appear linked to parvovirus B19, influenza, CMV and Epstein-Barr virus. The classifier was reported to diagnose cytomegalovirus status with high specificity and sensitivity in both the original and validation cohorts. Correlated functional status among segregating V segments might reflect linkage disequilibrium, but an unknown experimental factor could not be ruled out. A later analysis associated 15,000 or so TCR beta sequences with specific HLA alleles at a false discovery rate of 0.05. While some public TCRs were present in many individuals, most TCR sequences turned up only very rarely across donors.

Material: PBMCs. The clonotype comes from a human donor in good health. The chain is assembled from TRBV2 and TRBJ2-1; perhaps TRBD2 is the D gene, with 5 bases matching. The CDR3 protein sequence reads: CASSPTPTGGNEQFF. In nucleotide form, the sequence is TGTGCCAGCAGTCCCACTCCGACCGGAGGCAATGAGCAGTTCTTC.